The clone carrying this T cell receptor (beta chain) was counted a single time. As originally analysed: Quantification of nucleated cells was approximated via reference gene primer amplification. This table comes from immunoSEQ multiplex PCR, and its TCRdb copy is limited to in-frame clones, with some not included. V, J and clone size are taken as reported in that table, and D and trimming were inferred from the DNA itself. In the table there are tens of thousands of clones, approximately 89% of which are singletons. The data originate from a study of blood T cell repertoires in COVID-19. Study-level information: The study drew acute and convalescent COVID-19 samples from the United States, Italy and Spain. PBMCs, B-cell-depleted T cells, or T cells were the source of the cDNA or gDNA that made up the material.

Germline V lookup: CDR1 MDHEN, CDR2 SYDVKM. V lost 3 bases and J 3 bases, leaving 11 bases between the germline ends. This CDR3 is built from 14 residues. This chain uses TRBV28 with TRBJ1-1, with TRBD1 as a possible D gene (6 bases). Material for sequencing was peripheral blood. The sequence was collected from a man aged 45-65 years with active COVID-19. CDR3 DNA: TGTGCCAGCAGTTTGGAGACAGGTTACACTGAAGCTTTCTTT. This translates into CASSLETGYTEAFF. Looking up the rest from reference TRBV28 and TRBJ1-1 gives the full variable domain: DVKVTQSSRYLVKRTGEKVFLECVQDMDHENMFWYRQDPGLGLRLIYFSYDVKMKEKGDIPEGYSVSREKKERFSLILESASTNQTSMYLCASSLETGYTEAFFGQGTRLTVV.